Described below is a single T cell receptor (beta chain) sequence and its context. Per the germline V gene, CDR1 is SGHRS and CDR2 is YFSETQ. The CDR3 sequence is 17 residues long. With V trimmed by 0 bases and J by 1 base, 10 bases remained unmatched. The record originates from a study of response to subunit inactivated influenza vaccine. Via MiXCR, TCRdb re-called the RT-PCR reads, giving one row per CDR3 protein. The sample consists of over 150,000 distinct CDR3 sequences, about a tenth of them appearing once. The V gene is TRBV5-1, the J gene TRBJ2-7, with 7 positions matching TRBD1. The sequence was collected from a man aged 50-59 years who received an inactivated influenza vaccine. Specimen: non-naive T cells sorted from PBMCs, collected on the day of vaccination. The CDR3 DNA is TGCGCCAGCAGCTTGGCTCCACAGGGGATAGGGTCCTACGAGCAGTACTTC. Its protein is CASSLAPQGIGSYEQYF.